This T cell receptor beta chain is drawn from a study of T-cell reconstitution after alpha-beta-depleted transplantation in children. This clonotype occurred a few times. Its antigen is as yet unknown. The V end lost 7 bases, the J end lost 6 bases, and 12 bases lay between the germline ends. This CDR3 has 12 residues. Germline V gene sequence: CDR1 SQVTM, CDR2 ANQGSEA. Regarding the study as a whole: Several hundred graft clones that had expanded were reportedly the source of alpha-beta T cells about two months after transplant. The main origin of T-cell counts and diversity one year after transplant was newly produced T cells. Some patients' high day-60 TCRbeta diversity was traced to surviving recipient T cells and thymic progenitors.

Unique molecular identifiers were used to barcode this TCRbeta library. One entry per CDR3 protein results from TCRdb running MiXCR on the PCR reads. The sample holds around 450,000 distinct CDR3 sequences, around 15% seen once. The receptor comes from a boy less than two years old who had a stem cell transplant for Wiskott-Aldrich syndrome, so the T cells may come from the graft donor. The starting material was PBMCs, mostly from graft donor cells, obtained 360 days after TCRalphabeta/CD19-depleted stem cell transplant. The chain carries TRBV29-1 and TRBJ2-2; D unclear. In nucleotides, the CDR3 is TGCAGCGCCCCCCTCTACGCCGGGGAGCTGTTTTTT. Encoded protein: CSAPLYAGELFF.